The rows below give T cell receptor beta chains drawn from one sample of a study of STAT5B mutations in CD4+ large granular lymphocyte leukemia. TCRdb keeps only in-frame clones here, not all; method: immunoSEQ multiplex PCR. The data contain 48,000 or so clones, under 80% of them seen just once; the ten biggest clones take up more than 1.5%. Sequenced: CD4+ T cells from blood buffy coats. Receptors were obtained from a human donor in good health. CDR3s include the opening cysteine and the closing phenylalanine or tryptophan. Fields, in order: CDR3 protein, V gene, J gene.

CDR3: CACRPGHQNTEAFF
V: TRBV6-6
J: TRBJ1-1

CDR3: CASSGQVPDTQYF
V: TRBV19
J: TRBJ2-3

CDR3: CASSSTLGAGAFF
V: TRBV7-9
J: TRBJ1-1

CDR3: CASSLVQGTDTQYF
V: TRBV5-1
J: TRBJ2-3

CDR3: CASRPQGSNQPQHF
V: TRBV2
J: TRBJ1-5

CDR3: CASTTGLANTGELFF
V: TRBV2
J: TRBJ2-2

CDR3: CASSLDAGGAGGYTF
V: TRBV7-6
J: TRBJ1-2

CDR3: CAINVGDTNEQYF
V: TRBV10-3
J: TRBJ2-7

CDR3: CASSEPPLSYGYTF
V: TRBV2
J: TRBJ1-2

CDR3: CASSLGQGRSPLHF
V: TRBV27
J: TRBJ1-6

CDR3: CASSLATGGEYGYTF
V: TRBV7-9
J: TRBJ1-2

CDR3: CASSPGQGMNTEAFF
V: TRBV18
J: TRBJ1-1

CDR3: CASSLRGGAADTQYF
V: TRBV5-1
J: TRBJ2-3

CDR3: CASSNKPSGDEQYF
V: TRBV9
J: TRBJ2-7

CDR3: CASSLAWGVQETQYF
V: TRBV5-1
J: TRBJ2-5

CDR3: CASSPGLARSTDTQYF
V: TRBV19
J: TRBJ2-3

CDR3: CASSPEAGGRTEAFF
V: TRBV7-2
J: TRBJ1-1